This is a list of T cell receptor beta chains from one sample in a study of CD8 T cells in ankylosing spondylitis. TCRdb recomputed calls from the 5' RACE reads with MiXCR, one row per CDR3 protein. In the table there are 400,000 or so distinct CDR3 sequences, about 25% of which are singletons. The specimen sequenced was blood, either unsorted or a sorted T cell fraction (not recorded which). The receptors stem from a male donor with ankylosing spondylitis. CDR3s leave out the opening cysteine and the closing phenylalanine or tryptophan.

v_call: TRBV5-1; j_call: TRBJ2-2; cdr3_length: 14; cdr3_aa: ASIPGLAGVSGELF
v_call: TRBV12-3/TRBV12-4; j_call: TRBJ2-3; cdr3_length: 14; cdr3_aa: ASSTWTSGSTDTQY
v_call: TRBV12-3/TRBV12-4; j_call: TRBJ2-5; cdr3_length: 12; cdr3_aa: ASSLGAVQETQY
v_call: TRBV12-3/TRBV12-4; j_call: TRBJ2-2; cdr3_length: 13; cdr3_aa: ASSSRAAGLGELF
v_call: TRBV27; j_call: TRBJ2-7; cdr3_length: 9; cdr3_aa: ASRGRYEQY
v_call: TRBV24-1; j_call: TRBJ2-3; cdr3_length: 12; cdr3_aa: ATSVDGYTDTQY
v_call: TRBV12-3/TRBV12-4; j_call: TRBJ1-1; cdr3_length: 12; cdr3_aa: ASSFIAGNTEAF
v_call: TRBV5-6; j_call: TRBJ2-1; cdr3_length: 12; cdr3_aa: ASSLPGFYNEQF
v_call: TRBV2; j_call: TRBJ1-2; cdr3_length: 12; cdr3_aa: ASSERRADYGYT
v_call: TRBV20-1; j_call: TRBJ2-1; cdr3_length: 12; cdr3_aa: SARRTSYYNEQF
v_call: TRBV11-2; j_call: TRBJ2-1; cdr3_length: 11; cdr3_aa: ASSPDRATEQF
v_call: TRBV24-1; j_call: TRBJ2-2; cdr3_length: 12; cdr3_aa: ATSDLQGTGELF
v_call: TRBV25-1; j_call: TRBJ2-3; cdr3_length: 14; cdr3_aa: ASSEFLRRGADTQY
v_call: TRBV10-3; j_call: TRBJ1-4; cdr3_length: 11; cdr3_aa: AIRGGAGEKLF
v_call: TRBV29-1; j_call: TRBJ2-1; cdr3_length: 10; cdr3_aa: SVLAGSDEQF
v_call: TRBV20-1; j_call: TRBJ2-1; cdr3_length: 12; cdr3_aa: SEWRLGGRNEQF
v_call: TRBV29-1; j_call: TRBJ2-3; cdr3_length: 13; cdr3_aa: SVTRVVAAQDTQY
v_call: TRBV2; j_call: TRBJ2-2; cdr3_length: 14; cdr3_aa: ASSELSQGTHGELF
v_call: TRBV20-1; j_call: TRBJ2-3; cdr3_length: 12; cdr3_aa: SASPGPNTDTQY
v_call: TRBV6-1; j_call: TRBJ1-3; cdr3_length: 12; cdr3_aa: ASTIPISGNTIY
v_call: TRBV5-1; j_call: TRBJ2-6; cdr3_length: 13; cdr3_aa: ASRTGASGANVLT
v_call: TRBV3-1; j_call: TRBJ2-3; cdr3_length: 14; cdr3_aa: ASSQTLAARRDTQY
v_call: TRBV5-1; j_call: TRBJ1-6; cdr3_length: 11; cdr3_aa: ASSSSEDSPLH
v_call: TRBV5-1; j_call: TRBJ1-6; cdr3_length: 10; cdr3_aa: ASSLDHSPLH
v_call: TRBV3-1; j_call: TRBJ2-5; cdr3_length: 14; cdr3_aa: ASSQSAYSITETQY